What follows are 30 T cell receptor beta chains derived from one specimen sequenced in a study of T cells in Graves' hyperthyroidism and ophthalmopathy. TCR beta CDR3 region amplification was performed from RNA transcripts. The TCR CDR3 was amplified in a first-round RT-PCR using the HTBI primer set. TCRdb processed the multiplex PCR reads anew with MiXCR; each CDR3 protein has one entry. This table holds approximately 520,000 distinct CDR3 sequences, around a quarter found once. The specimen was blood. The origin of the receptors is a woman in her twenties or thirties with Graves' ophthalmopathy.

V is TRBV15 and J is TRBJ2-7, with TRBD2 matching over 7 bases. There are 14 residues in the CDR3. The J segment lost 2 bases and the V segment lost 6 bases, leaving 7 bases of the junction unmatched. Germline assignment: CDR1 LNHNV and CDR2 YYDKDF (reference sequence). The CDR3 DNA is TGTGCCACCAGTTGCGGGACTACGACCTACGAGCAGTACTTC. This gives the protein CATSCGTTTYEQYF.

This chain uses TRBV25-1 with TRBJ2-7, with D perhaps matching TRBD1 (5 bases). This CDR3 is built from 16 residues. The V end lost 5 bases, the J end lost 0 bases, and 17 bases lay between the germline ends. Germline-derived CDR1 and CDR2 are MGHDK and SYGVNS. CDR3 sequence reads: CASSIVEGDSSYEQYF. In DNA, the CDR3 is TGTGCCAGCAGTATAGTTGAAGGTGACAGCTCCTACGAGCAGTACTTC.

V gene TRBV7-3 combines with J gene TRBJ1-1, with D maybe TRBD1 (6 bases). Between the trimmed V and J ends, which lost 0 bases and 0 bases, there was a span of 8 bases. Germline V lookup: CDR1 SGHTA, CDR2 FQGTGA. The CDR3 sequence is 15 residues long. CDR3 DNA: TGTGCCAGCAGCTTAACCAGGGACATGAACACTGAAGCTTTCTTT. Translated: CASSLTRDMNTEAFF.

The chain has TRBV12-3 or TRBV12-4 and TRBJ1-1; D is uncertain. The CDR3 extends over 14 amino acids. The germline V and J ends were trimmed by 4 bases and 4 bases, with 13 bases remaining between them. CDR3 loop: CASSSRTAITEAFF. CDR3 DNA: TGTGCCAGCAGTTCCCGGACCGCGATCACTGAAGCTTTCTTT.

The CDR3 sequence is CASSFGRGQNNSPLHF. The CDR3 DNA reads TGTGCCAGCAGTTTCGGTAGGGGACAGAATAATTCACCCCTCCACTTT. This chain links TRBV12-3 or TRBV12-4 with TRBJ1-6, with 7 positions matching TRBD1. This CDR3 has 16 amino acids. J lost 5 bases, V lost 3 bases, and 7 bases had no gene match.

At least ten counts were recorded for this clonotype. Germline is not matched at one junction end, which may reflect a read error. The rearrangement links TRBV12-3 or TRBV12-4 to TRBJ2-6; D gene unclear. The CDR3 runs to 15 residues. CDR3 sequence (DNA): TGTGCCAACAGTTTAACAGCGTCTGGGGCCAACGTCCTGACTTTC. Protein sequence: CANSLTASGANVLTF.

In this sample, this clonotype turned up many times. The V and J genes are TRBV12-3 or TRBV12-4 and TRBJ2-7, with 8 bases fitting TRBD1. The CDR3 has 16 residues. V trimming: 6 bases; J trimming: 2 bases; junction bases outside the gene matches: 12. In nucleotides, the CDR3 is TGTGCCAGCAGACCAACGGACAGGGCGGACCCCTACGAGCAGTACTTC. It encodes CASRPTDRADPYEQYF.

The chain employs TRBV6-5 and TRBJ1-1; the match to TRBD1 covers 9 bases. With 2 bases clipped from V and 11 bases from J, the junction kept 9 bases outside the gene matches. Germline V CDR1 and CDR2: MNHEY, SVGAGI. The CDR3 is 14 residues long. The CDR3 protein is CASSYGWDRVRAFF. The CDR3 coding sequence is TGTGCCAGCAGTTACGGATGGGACAGGGTGCGCGCTTTCTTT.

This chain joins TRBV27 and TRBJ1-2; D not resolved. The CDR3 is 19 amino acids. V was pared by 8 bases and J by 0 bases, with 28 bases between. Germline V gives CDR1 MNHEY, CDR2 SMNVEV (reference sequence). CDR3 coding DNA: TGTGCCAGCTCCTACCAATGGGTCGACGGCCCTAGCCCTAACTATGGCTACACCTTC. It is translated as CASSYQWVDGPSPNYGYTF.

This clonotype was observed a handful of times. The chain couples TRBV7-9 to TRBJ1-6, with D unresolved. V gave up 3 bases and J gave up 0 bases, with 6 bases separating them. The germline CDR1 and CDR2 sequences are SEHNR and FQNEAQ (reference sequence). The CDR3 contains 15 residues. DNA of the CDR3: TGTGCCAGCAGCTTGGGAAGCTCCTATAATTCACCCCTCCACTTT. The encoded protein is CASSLGSSYNSPLHF.

There are many counts of this clonotype. The chain employs TRBV7-8 and TRBJ2-7; 12 bases align to TRBD2. Germline CDR1 and CDR2: SGHVS and FQNEAQ. The CDR3 has 19 residues. The V gene end was trimmed by 0 bases and the J gene end by 0 bases; junction bases not matched to a gene: 9. As DNA, the CDR3 is TGTGCCAGCAGCTTAGCGCGTCTAGCGGGGGGGCCCAGCTCCTACGAGCAGTACTTC. Protein sequence: CASSLARLAGGPSSYEQYF.

This clonotype was counted a few times. The rearrangement joins TRBV12-3 or TRBV12-4 to TRBJ2-2; D unresolved. The CDR3 is 18 amino acids. The V end was cut by 1 base, the J end by 0 bases, with 15 bases between. The CDR3 sequence: CASSLGPRNWANTGELFF. CDR3 coding DNA: TGTGCCAGCAGTTTAGGCCCCAGGAACTGGGCGAACACCGGGGAGCTGTTTTTT.

This clonotype has more than one count but fewer than ten. The rearrangement links TRBV30 to TRBJ1-5; 9 nucleotides agree with TRBD1. CDR1 and CDR2 from the germline V gene are GTSNPN and SVGIG (reference sequence). V lost 2 bases and J lost 7; bases outside the gene matches: 9. The CDR3 consists of 15 residues. CDR3 in amino acids: CAWSFGQGFRQPQHF. The CDR3, as DNA: TGTGCCTGGAGTTTTGGACAGGGGTTTCGGCAGCCCCAGCATTTT.

The chain is built from TRBV13 and TRBJ1-6; D is unresolved. The germline V gene encodes CDR1 PRHDT and CDR2 FYEKMQ (reference sequence). The CDR3 spans 15 residues. V was trimmed by 2 bases and J by 10 bases, leaving 15 bases between them. The CDR3 sequence is CASSLTLEKGSPLHF. CDR3 nucleotides: TGTGCCAGCAGCTTAACGCTGGAGAAAGGGTCACCCCTCCACTTT.

The sample holds many counts of this clonotype. The V call is TRBV6-2 or TRBV6-3, the J call TRBJ2-7; D gene ambiguous. The CDR3 contains 12 residues. From germline, CDR1 is MNHEY and CDR2 SVGEGT. The V end lost 6 bases, the J end lost 3 bases, and 9 bases lay between the germline ends. The CDR3 DNA reads as TGTGCCAGCAGCATGGGTCTCTACGAGCAGTACTTC. This sequence encodes CASSMGLYEQYF.

This clonotype has a count of ten or more. The V gene is TRBV7-3, the J gene TRBJ1-1; no clear D. From germline, CDR1 is SGHTA and CDR2 FQGTGA. The CDR3 runs 14 residues. V lost 3 bases and J 3 bases, leaving 11 bases between the germline ends. This CDR3 reads CASSFGDMDTEAFF. The CDR3 region has the DNA TGTGCCAGCAGCTTTGGCGACATGGACACTGAAGCTTTCTTT.

The rearrangement links TRBV3-1 to TRBJ1-2, with D possibly being TRBD1 (6 bases). Trimming shortened V by 0 bases and J by 4 bases, and 18 bases separated the two germline ends. This CDR3 is built from 17 residues. Germline assignment: CDR1 LGHDT and CDR2 YNNKEL (reference sequence). The CDR3 bases are TGTGCCAGCAGCCAAGATCGATCCAGGGGAGGAGGCTATGGCTACACCTTC. Its translation is CASSQDRSRGGGYGYTF.

At least ten counts were recorded for this clonotype. The chain links TRBV19 to TRBJ2-7, with D tentatively TRBD1 (6 bases). The V and J ends lost 2 bases and 1 base respectively, with 9 bases between them. The CDR3 runs to 14 residues. CDR1 and CDR2 from the germline V gene are LNHDA and SQIVND (reference sequence). The CDR3 loop is CASSIQGPSYEQYF. As DNA, the CDR3 is TGTGCCAGTAGTATACAGGGGCCATCCTACGAGCAGTACTTC.

This clonotype was seen at least ten times. This rearrangement joins TRBV5-1 to TRBJ1-2; 10 nucleotides align to TRBD1. This CDR3 has 15 residues. Germline lookup yields CDR1 SGHRS and CDR2 YFSETQ. With V trimmed by 2 bases and J by 5 bases, 6 bases remained unmatched. The CDR3 nucleotides are TGCGCCAGCAGCTTACGACAGGGGGCTATTTATGGCTACACCTTC. It translates to CASSLRQGAIYGYTF.

This clonotype was counted ten times or more. This chain joins TRBV7-9 and TRBJ2-7; D is perhaps TRBD1 (5 bases). Germline CDR1 and CDR2: SEHNR and FQNEAQ (reference sequence). V lost 5 bases and J lost 4, with 12 bases in between. The CDR3 length is 13 residues. CDR3 sequence (DNA): TGTGCCAGCAGCAAAGGGGCCGCTTACGAGCAGTACTTC. Amino acids: CASSKGAAYEQYF.

This clonotype has a count of ten or more. The chain recombines TRBV12-3 or TRBV12-4 with TRBJ1-3; D ambiguous. The V end was cut by 6 bases, the J end by 7 bases, with 10 bases between. The CDR3 is 12 residues long. This CDR3 is CASSRTGNTIYF. DNA of the CDR3: TGTGCCAGCAGCCGAACGGGTAACACCATATATTTT.

In its sample, this clonotype was seen a few times. This chain connects TRBV6-1 to TRBJ1-5; the D gene is possibly TRBD1 (5 bases). Deletions cut 5 bases from V and 0 bases from J, with 14 bases between. The germline V gene encodes CDR1 MNHNS and CDR2 SASEGT. The CDR3 is 16 amino acids. The CDR3: CASSTATGDSNQPQHF. The CDR3 coding sequence is TGTGCCAGCAGTACAGCAACGGGGGATAGCAATCAGCCCCAGCATTTT.

This clonotype has at least ten counts. The rearrangement joins TRBV24-1 to TRBJ1-1, with TRBD1 as a possible D gene (5 bases). This CDR3 contains 16 residues. Trimming left V 1 base short and J 3 bases short, with 14 bases between. Per germline, CDR1 KGHDR and CDR2 SFDVKD. CDR3 sequence reads: CATSDFPGRMDTEAFF. CDR3 bases: TGTGCCACCAGTGATTTCCCGGGACGGATGGACACTGAAGCTTTCTTT.

The CDR3 region is CASSLVEGALGYTF. The DNA of the CDR3 is TGTGCCAGCAGCTTAGTGGAGGGGGCGCTTGGCTACACCTTC. The chain joins TRBV7-2 to TRBJ1-2; 7 bases are shared with TRBD1. Looked up from germline, CDR1 is SGHTA and CDR2 is FQGNSA. CDR3 length equals 14 residues. V was pared by 1 base and J by 7 bases, with 6 bases of the junction left unmatched.

This clonotype occurred many times. The genes are TRBV3-1 and TRBJ2-7; D gene ambiguous. V was pared by 1 base and J by 5 bases, with 12 bases between. CDR3 length: 14 amino acids. Germline V lookup: CDR1 LGHDT, CDR2 YNNKEL (reference sequence). The CDR3 DNA follows: TGTGCCAGCAGCCAAGTCGGTCCGCCCAACGAGCAGTACTTC. It specifies CASSQVGPPNEQYF.

The chain carries TRBV11-2 and TRBJ2-7, with D possibly matching TRBD1 (5 bases). The germline V gene has CDR1 SGHAT and CDR2 FQNNGV. This CDR3 is built from 14 residues. Trimming shortened V by 1 base and J by 3 bases, and 10 bases separated the two germline ends. CDR3 in amino acids: CASSLGQRVYEQYF. CDR3 in DNA: TGTGCCAGCAGCTTAGGACAGCGAGTCTACGAGCAGTACTTC.

This clonotype has ten or more counts. The rearrangement links TRBV30 to TRBJ1-3; weak D call: TRBD1 (5 bases). Per the germline V gene, CDR1 is GTSNPN and CDR2 is SVGIG (reference sequence). The CDR3 contains 13 residues. Trimming left V 3 bases short and J 3 bases short, with 9 bases between. The CDR3 is CAWRGDVGNTIYF. The CDR3 nucleotides are TGTGCCTGGAGAGGGGACGTTGGAAACACCATATATTTT.

The chain couples TRBV6-1 to TRBJ2-7, with a tentative D call TRBD2 (6 bases). The CDR3 has 14 residues. Deletions cut 6 bases from V and 3 bases from J, with 15 bases between. Germline CDR1 MNHNS, CDR2 SASEGT. The CDR3 spells CASRDRDWIYEQYF. The CDR3 DNA follows: TGTGCCAGCAGGGACCGGGACTGGATCTACGAGCAGTACTTC.

This clonotype appeared many times. The V call is TRBV11-2, the J call TRBJ2-7, with 8 nucleotides matching TRBD2. The CDR3 runs to 16 residues. The V gene end was trimmed by 5 bases and the J gene end by 6 bases; junction bases not matched to a gene: 15. Germline assignment: CDR1 SGHAT and CDR2 FQNNGV. The CDR3 protein is CASSPRRGEIRSEQYF. The CDR3 DNA reads TGTGCCAGCAGCCCACGGCGGGGGGAAATCAGGAGCGAGCAGTACTTC.

This clonotype has a count of ten or more. V usage is TRBV28 and J usage is TRBJ1-5; 8 nucleotides match TRBD1. Germline CDR1 is MDHEN and CDR2 is SYDVKM. The V segment lost 8 bases and the J segment 4 bases; nucleotides outside the gene matches: 7. CDR3 length: 14 amino acids. The CDR3 nucleotides are TGTGCCAGCGGTGCAGGGGGCGCGAATCAGCCCCAGCATTTT. Its translation is CASGAGGANQPQHF.